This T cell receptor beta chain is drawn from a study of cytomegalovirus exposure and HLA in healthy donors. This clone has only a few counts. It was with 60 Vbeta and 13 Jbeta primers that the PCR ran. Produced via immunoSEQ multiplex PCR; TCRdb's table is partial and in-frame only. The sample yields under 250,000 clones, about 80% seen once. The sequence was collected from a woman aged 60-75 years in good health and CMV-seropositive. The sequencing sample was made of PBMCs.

Here the CDR3 reads CASSGGGAPTEETQYF. The CDR3 DNA is TGCGCCAGCAGCGGAGGGGGGGCACCCACCGAAGAGACCCAGTACTTC. V is TRBV4-1 and J is TRBJ2-5, with a tentative D call TRBD2 (7 bases). The CDR3 has 16 residues. The germline V gene encodes CDR1 MGHRA and CDR2 YSYEKL. Trimming cost V 5 bases and J 3 bases, with 19 bases left between them.